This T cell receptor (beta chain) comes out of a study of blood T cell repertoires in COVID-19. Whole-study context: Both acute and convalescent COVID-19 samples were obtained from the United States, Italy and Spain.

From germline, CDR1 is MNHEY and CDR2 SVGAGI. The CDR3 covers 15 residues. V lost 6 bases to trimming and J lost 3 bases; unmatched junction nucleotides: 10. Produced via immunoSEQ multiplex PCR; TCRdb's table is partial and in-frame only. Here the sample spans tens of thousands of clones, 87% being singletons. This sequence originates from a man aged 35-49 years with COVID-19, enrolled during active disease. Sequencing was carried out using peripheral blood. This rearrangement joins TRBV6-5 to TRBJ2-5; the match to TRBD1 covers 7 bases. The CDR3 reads CASRPYGDREETQYF. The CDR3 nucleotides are TGTGCCAGCAGACCTTATGGAGACAGGGAAGAGACCCAGTACTTC.